The 15 T cell receptor beta chains reported below all come from one sample, sequenced in a study of cytomegalovirus exposure and HLA in healthy donors. The study ran its PCR with 60 Vbeta and 13 Jbeta primers. Libraries were prepared by immunoSEQ multiplex PCR; TCRdb keeps only in-frame clonotypes and omits some of them. The sample yields fewer than 85,000 clones, roughly 72% seen once. Sequenced: PBMCs. These receptors all stem from a woman in her thirties or forties in good health and CMV-seropositive.

This clone occurred a few times. This chain uses TRBV14 with TRBJ1-6; perhaps TRBD1 as D (6 bases). Trimming left V 3 bases short and J 5 bases short, with 11 bases between. The V gene's germline CDR1 is SGHDN and CDR2 FVKESK. The CDR3 loop spans 15 amino acids. The CDR3 bases are TGTGCCAGCAGCCAGATGGACAGACATAATTCACCCCTCCACTTT. Translating gives CASSQMDRHNSPLHF.

J is TRBJ1-1 and V is TRBV7-8, with D possibly being TRBD1 (6 bases). Germline loops: CDR1 SGHVS, CDR2 FQNEAQ. The CDR3 has 13 amino acids. V gave up 4 bases and J gave up 5 bases, with 11 bases separating them. The CDR3 bases are TGTGCCAGCAGCTCGTTCAGGGGTACTGAAGCTTTCTTT. Translating it yields CASSSFRGTEAFF. The full variable domain, its missing parts supplied by reference TRBV7-8 and TRBJ1-1, is GAGVSQSPRYKVAKRGQDVALRCDPISGHVSLFWYQQALGQGPEFLTYFQNEAQLDKSGLPSDRFFAERPEGSVSTLKIQRTQQEDSAVYLCASSSFRGTEAFFGQGTRLTVV.

This chain joins TRBV2 and TRBJ2-3, with 9 bases that match TRBD2. After removal of 7 bases from V and 1 base from J, the junction contained 3 bases not matched to a gene. CDR1 SNHLY and CDR2 FYNNEI come from the germline V gene. The CDR3 runs to 14 residues. CDR3 DNA: TGTGCCAGCAAGCCTAGCGGGGGCACAGATACGCAGTATTTT. Its translation: CASKPSGGTDTQYF.

V gene TRBV28 combines with J gene TRBJ1-2; 8 bases align to TRBD1. Looked up from germline, CDR1 is MDHEN and CDR2 is SYDVKM. The CDR3 has 13 residues. Trimming at V came to 7 bases and at J to 4 bases, leaving 5 bases not matched to a gene. The chain's CDR3 is CASTTGQAYGYTF. The DNA for the CDR3 is TGTGCCAGCACCACGGGACAGGCCTATGGCTACACCTTC.

The chain employs TRBV1 and TRBJ1-2; the table calls TRBD1, which could not be checked here. TRBV1 is shown as a pseudogene. CDR3 size: 19 residues. The CDR3 DNA follows: TGCACCAGCAGCCAAGATCAGACCCAAGGACAGGGCGAAGGCTATGGCTACACCTTC. Protein product: CTSSQDQTQGQGEGYGYTF.

This chain joins TRBV5-1 and TRBJ2-7; perhaps TRBD2 as D (6 bases). V gave up 3 bases and J gave up 0 bases, with 16 bases separating them. CDR1 is SGHRS, CDR2 YFSETQ, per germline. The length of the CDR3 is 16 residues. CDR3 loop: CASSSSGGKLSYEQYF. CDR3 DNA: TGCGCCAGCAGCTCGTCGGGCGGGAAGCTCTCCTACGAGCAGTACTTC.

This chain connects TRBV7-2 to TRBJ2-5; 7 bases align to TRBD2. The trim removed 5 bases at V and 3 bases at J, leaving 6 bases unmatched. The CDR3 runs to 14 residues. Germline CDR1 SGHTA, CDR2 FQGNSA. The CDR3 bases are TGTGCCAGCAGCCCCACGCTAGCGGAAGAGACCCAGTACTTC. It translates to CASSPTLAEETQYF.

V usage is TRBV5-6 and J usage is TRBJ1-1; no definite D call. The CDR3 loop spans 15 amino acids. The V and J ends lost 3 bases and 3 bases respectively, with 15 bases between them. Germline values: CDR1 SGHDT, CDR2 YYEEEE. The CDR3 DNA reads as TGTGCCAGCAGCTGGGAGCGGTTCATGGACACTGAAGCTTTCTTT. This encodes CASSWERFMDTEAFF. Drawing the rest from reference TRBV5-6 and TRBJ1-1, the complete variable domain is DAGVTQSPTHLIKTRGQQVTLRCSPKSGHDTVSWYQQALGQGPQFIFQYYEEEERQRGNFPDRFSGHQFPNYSSELNVNALLLGDSALYLCASSWERFMDTEAFFGQGTRLTVV.

Only one count was recorded for this clone. The chain links TRBV6-1 to TRBJ2-3; perhaps TRBD1 as D (5 bases). Germline V gives CDR1 MNHNS, CDR2 SASEGT. The CDR3 spans 14 residues. Trimming cost V 6 bases and J 3 bases, with 13 bases left between them. Written as DNA, the CDR3 is TGTGCCAGCAGCGAACGGAAGGGGACAGATACGCAGTATTTT. It is translated as CASSERKGTDTQYF.

This CDR3 is CAISELNPTGQSPLHF. The CDR3 DNA follows: TGTGCCATCAGTGAGTTGAATCCGACAGGGCAATCACCCCTCCACTTT. The rearrangement links TRBV10-3 to TRBJ1-6, with 7 bases identical to TRBD1. V was clipped by 1 base and J by 10 bases; unmatched bases: 10. The CDR3 runs 16 residues. Germline-derived CDR1 and CDR2 are ENHRY and SYGVKD.

The chain joins TRBV2 to TRBJ2-3, with 9 bases that match TRBD2. V trimming: 5 bases; J trimming: 4 bases; junction bases outside the gene matches: 10. The germline CDR1 and CDR2 sequences are SNHLY and FYNNEI. The CDR3 consists of 16 residues. CDR3 sequence (DNA): TGTGCCAGCAGTCCCGGACCGGGACTAGCTTCAGATACGCAGTATTTT. This sequence encodes CASSPGPGLASDTQYF.

This clone is a singleton in its sample. The rearrangement joins TRBV5-1 to TRBJ2-5, with 9 bases fitting TRBD1. The CDR3 has 14 residues. Germline CDR1 reads SGHRS; CDR2 reads YFSETQ. Trimming removed 4 bases from V and 2 bases from J; junction bases left unmatched: 3. Written as DNA, the CDR3 is TGCGCCAGCAGCACGGGGACAGGGCAAGAGACCCAGTACTTC. Its protein is CASSTGTGQETQYF.

The chain joins TRBV27 to TRBJ1-4, with 8 bases that match TRBD1. The germline V gene has CDR1 MNHEY and CDR2 SMNVEV (reference sequence). Losses at the gene ends were 3 bases for V and 14 bases for J; bases not matched to a gene: 14. The CDR3 length is 15 residues. The CDR3, as DNA: TGTGCCAGCAGTTTGCATCGGGACAGGCGAGGGGGTCTGTTTTTT. This sequence encodes CASSLHRDRRGGLFF.

This chain connects TRBV5-1 to TRBJ2-3, with TRBD2 identical over 9 bases. The V segment lost 4 bases and the J segment 1 base; nucleotides outside the gene matches: 16. The CDR3 extends over 19 amino acids. From germline, CDR1 is SGHRS and CDR2 YFSETQ. The CDR3 nucleotides are TGCGCCAGCAGCCCTGGAGGGGCTAGCGGGGCAAGCCGCACAGATACGCAGTATTTT. Encoded protein: CASSPGGASGASRTDTQYF.

V usage is TRBV15 and J usage is TRBJ1-1; possibly TRBD1 for D (6 bases). V was clipped by 5 bases and J by 4 bases, with 14 bases between them. Germline CDR1 reads LNHNV; CDR2 reads YYDKDF (reference sequence). This CDR3 is built from 14 residues. This CDR3 reads CATSLIRGGTEAFF. The DNA for the CDR3 is TGTGCCACCAGCCTAATCAGGGGCGGCACTGAAGCTTTCTTT.